The entry below gives a single T cell receptor beta chain sequence along with its context. TCRdb recomputed calls from the RT-PCR reads with MiXCR, one row per CDR3 protein. The sample records hundreds of thousands of distinct CDR3 sequences, roughly 17% being singletons. Germline V lookup: CDR1 SGHRS, CDR2 YFSETQ. V was clipped by 3 bases and J by 7 bases, with 11 bases between them. This CDR3 contains 13 residues. These data originate in a study of patients and donors after allogeneic stem cell transplantation. This receptor was identified in a human donor who was either an allogeneic HSCT recipient or a stem cell or donor lymphocyte infusion donor (not recorded which). It is not recorded whose cells these are; they may come from a transplant donor. This chain joins TRBV5-1 and TRBJ1-5; D unclear. The sample taken for sequencing was blood, either unsorted or a sorted T cell fraction (not recorded which). Here the CDR3 DNA reads TGCGCCAGCAGCTCCTGGGGTTCACAGCCCCAGCATTTT. Translation gives CASSSWGSQPQHF.